The clone carrying this T cell receptor (beta chain) was seen repeatedly, ten times or more. What it binds is unknown. These data are taken from a study of post-analysis software for immune sequencing data. Study-level information: The study covered relapsing-remitting, secondary progressive and progressive-relapsing courses of multiple sclerosis.

CDR1 and CDR2 (germline): SQVTM, ANQGSEA. The CDR3 consists of 14 residues. V lost 1 base and J lost 3; bases outside the gene matches: 2. Unique molecular identifiers were built into the TCR beta cDNA libraries. TCRdb reanalysed the PCR reads using MiXCR and keeps one entry per CDR3 protein. The table lists hundreds of thousands of distinct CDR3 sequences, 45% of them singletons. Findings and limits, study-wide: Patients had higher frequencies than controls of roughly five TRBV segments, including TRBV5-6, TRBV5-1 and TRBV20-1.

The receptor was isolated from a girl between 5 and 17 years old with multiple sclerosis. The sample was blood. This rearrangement joins TRBV29-1 to TRBJ2-5, with 10 bases lining up with TRBD2. The CDR3 region is CSVEGLAGEETQYF. The CDR3, as DNA: TGCAGCGTTGAAGGGCTAGCGGGGGAAGAGACCCAGTACTTC.